The 9 T cell receptor beta chains below were found in one sample sequenced in a study of shared clonotypes between healthy human individuals. Clones were read by immunoSEQ multiplex PCR, and TCRdb kept only the in-frame ones, dropping some. The table includes 550,000 to 800,000 clones, roughly 70% detected once. The sequenced material came from memory CD4+ T cells sorted from blood. Subset reported: CD45RA-negative fraction. These receptors were taken from a woman in her twenties or thirties in good health.

The V gene is TRBV2, the J gene TRBJ2-1, with D tentatively TRBD1 (6 bases). Trimming took 5 bases from V and 1 from J, leaving 15 bases between them. The CDR3 runs to 16 residues. Germline assignment: CDR1 SNHLY and CDR2 FYNNEI. The CDR3 reads CASSYDRSPSYNEQFF. CDR3 in DNA: TGTGCCAGCAGTTACGACAGGTCCCCTTCCTACAATGAGCAGTTCTTC.

V gene TRBV21-1 combines with J gene TRBJ2-1. TRBV21-1 is a pseudogene segment. The CDR3 runs 10 residues. The CDR3 sequence: CASFWGEQFF. In nucleotides, the CDR3 is TGTGCCAGCTTCTGGGGTGAGCAGTTCTTC.

The gene calls are TRBV7-9 and TRBJ2-1; 9 positions agree with TRBD1. CDR3 length: 15 residues. The V gene's germline CDR1 is SEHNR and CDR2 FQNEAQ (reference sequence). The ends lost 5 bases at V and 7 bases at J; junction bases unmatched: 9. CDR3 loop: CASSRGQGIRNEQFF. CDR3 coding DNA: TGTGCCAGCAGCCGCGGACAGGGGATTCGGAATGAGCAGTTCTTC.

The chain couples TRBV2 to TRBJ1-1; no firm D call. The ends were cut back, 7 bases at V and 4 bases at J, with 16 bases in the middle. CDR3 length: 14 amino acids. CDR1 SNHLY and CDR2 FYNNEI come from the germline V gene. The DNA of the CDR3 is TGTGCCAGCACCCCCCGCTTCGATAGCACTGAAGCTTTCTTT. Amino acids: CASTPRFDSTEAFF.

The V and J genes are TRBV28 and TRBJ2-1, with D perhaps being TRBD1 or TRBD2 (6 bases each). There are 15 residues in the CDR3. Germline V gives CDR1 MDHEN, CDR2 SYDVKM. With 5 bases removed from V and 7 bases from J, the gap between germline ends came to 18 bases. The CDR3 region is CASSPPEGGMNEQFF. DNA for the CDR3: TGTGCCAGCAGTCCACCTGAAGGGGGGATGAATGAGCAGTTCTTC.

This chain links TRBV2 with TRBJ2-3, with TRBD1 as a possible D gene (6 bases). The V gene lost 7 bases and the J gene lost 0 bases, with 11 bases spanning the gap. The CDR3 consists of 14 residues. Germline lookup yields CDR1 SNHLY and CDR2 FYNNEI. The CDR3 sequence is CASNGQLSTDTQYF. Written as DNA, the CDR3 is TGTGCCAGCAACGGACAGCTTAGCACAGATACGCAGTATTTT.

This clone was counted at least ten times. This rearrangement joins TRBV7-9 to TRBJ2-6, with unresolved D. Germline V gives CDR1 SEHNR, CDR2 FQNEAQ (reference sequence). V was cut by 5 bases and J by 0 bases, with 14 bases left in between. This CDR3 is built from 17 residues. CDR3 nucleotides: TGTGCCAGCAGCAGGGTATCCAGACACTCTGGGGCCAACGTCCTGACTTTC. As protein: CASSRVSRHSGANVLTF. Full variable domain (remainder filled in from reference TRBV7-9 and TRBJ2-6): DTGVSQNPRHKITKRGQNVTFRCDPISEHNRLYWYRQTLGQGPEFLTYFQNEAQLEKSRLLSDRFSAERPKGSFSTLEIQRTEQGDSAMYLCASSRVSRHSGANVLTFGAGSRLTVL.

The chain employs TRBV6-6 and TRBJ1-5, with D perhaps TRBD1 (5 bases). Between the trimmed V and J ends, which lost 6 bases and 3 bases, there was a span of 15 bases. The CDR3 runs 15 residues. Germline V lookup: CDR1 MNHNY, CDR2 SVGAGI (reference sequence). The chain's CDR3 is CASRPLGQDNQPQHF. CDR3 nucleotide sequence: TGTGCCAGCAGGCCCTTGGGGCAGGACAATCAGCCCCAGCATTTT.

The chain employs TRBV7-8 and TRBJ2-7; D is perhaps TRBD1 (5 bases). Between the trimmed V and J ends, which lost 5 bases and 4 bases, there was a span of 18 bases. The germline CDR1 and CDR2 sequences are SGHVS and FQNEAQ. The CDR3 is 15 residues long. DNA for the CDR3: TGTGCCAGCAGCCTTGAGGCAGTTCCAGGGTACGAGCAGTACTTC. Translating gives CASSLEAVPGYEQYF. Looking up the rest from reference TRBV7-8 and TRBJ2-7 gives the full variable domain: GAGVSQSPRYKVAKRGQDVALRCDPISGHVSLFWYQQALGQGPEFLTYFQNEAQLDKSGLPSDRFFAERPEGSVSTLKIQRTQQEDSAVYLCASSLEAVPGYEQYFGPGTRLTVT.